This is a list of T cell receptor beta chains from one sample in a study of shared clonotypes between healthy human individuals. Here immunoSEQ multiplex PCR was the method, and the copy in TCRdb shows in-frame clones only, minus some. This table has about 1 million clones, around 74% appearing once. The sequenced sample consisted of memory CD4+ T cells sorted from blood. These receptors came from a man aged 18-30 years in good health. Each CDR3 is given with its conserved first and last residue. D genes are given only for firm matches. Where a row states a size, it is once, few, many or the class of an expanded clone; other rows omit it.

v_call	j_call	cdr3_length	d_call	clone_size	cdr3_nt	cdr3_aa
TRBV7-2	TRBJ2-6	16	NA	NA	TGTGCCAGCAGCTTAGCTAGAGTCTCTGGGGCCAACGTCCTGACTTTC	CASSLARVSGANVLTF
TRBV5-6	TRBJ2-2	18	NA	NA	TGTGCCAGCAGCTTGGGTGGTTTGGGACCCCCGAACACCGGGGAGCTGTTTTTT	CASSLGGLGPPNTGELFF
TRBV18	TRBJ2-7	14	TRBD2	NA	TGTGCCAGCTCACCACGATTCGGGGGGTACGAGCAGTACTTC	CASSPRFGGYEQYF
TRBV6-1	TRBJ2-1	13	TRBD2	NA	TGTGCCAGCATGAGGGAGGGTTACAATGAGCAGTTCTTC	CASMREGYNEQFF
TRBV29-1	TRBJ2-7	14	NA	NA	TGCAGCGTCGTGACACACCAAACGCCCTACGAGCAGTACTTC	CSVVTHQTPYEQYF
TRBV5-1	TRBJ2-5	14	TRBD1	NA	TGCGCCAGCAGCTTGGAGGGGGCAGGAGAGACCCAGTACTTC	CASSLEGAGETQYF
TRBV18	TRBJ2-7	15	TRBD2	few	TGTGCCAGCTCACCACCGCTAGCGGGCTCCTACGAGCAGTACTTC	CASSPPLAGSYEQYF
TRBV5-1	TRBJ2-2	14	NA	few	TGCGCCAGTTCACAGGGAACCCCAACCGGGGAGCTGTTTTTT	CASSQGTPTGELFF
TRBV28	TRBJ2-6	16	NA	NA	TGTGCCAGCAGTTTACCAGGGGTAGCCGGGGCCAACGTCCTGACTTTC	CASSLPGVAGANVLTF
TRBV28	TRBJ1-3	15	TRBD1	NA	TGTGCCAGCAGGGGACAGGGGAGCTCTGGAAACACCATATATTTT	CASRGQGSSGNTIYF
TRBV9	TRBJ2-3	13	NA	NA	TGTGCCAGCAGCCCCAGGGGTGGAGATACGCAGTATTTT	CASSPRGGDTQYF
TRBV7-9	TRBJ2-1	15	TRBD1	few	TGTGCCAGCAGCGTCGGGACAGGGGGCGGGAATGAGCAGTTCTTC	CASSVGTGGGNEQFF
TRBV11-1	TRBJ2-3	15	NA	many	TGTGCCAGCAGCTTAAAAAGGGGGGCCTTTGGTACGCAGTATTTT	CASSLKRGAFGTQYF
TRBV19	TRBJ1-2	14	TRBD1	NA	TGTGCCAGTACCAGACAGGGGGAGGCCTATGGCTACACCTTC	CASTRQGEAYGYTF
TRBV9	TRBJ2-3	13	NA	many	TGTGCCAGCAGCGTAGGACCCCCAGATACGCAGTATTTT	CASSVGPPDTQYF
TRBV28	TRBJ1-5	18	NA	NA	TGTGCCAGCAGGAAGGGAACGGGGCGCGGAGTTGGAAATCAGCCCCAGCATTTT	CASRKGTGRGVGNQPQHF
TRBV7-2	TRBJ2-7	14	TRBD1	few	TGTGCCAGCAGCCGGACAGGGAGCTCCTACGAGCAGTACTTC	CASSRTGSSYEQYF
TRBV5-4	TRBJ2-1	14	NA	once	TGTGCCAGCAGCGATAAAACGGGCGGGGATGAGCAGTTCTTC	CASSDKTGGDEQFF
TRBV12-5	TRBJ2-3	16	NA	once	TGTGCTAGTGGAAGCAGGGGAATCGCTAGCACAGATACGCAGTATTTT	CASGSRGIASTDTQYF
TRBV2	TRBJ1-1	15	NA	NA	TGTGCCAGCAGTGAGCGGGGAGGGATGAACACTGAAGCTTTCTTT	CASSERGGMNTEAFF
TRBV7-2	TRBJ2-7	17	NA	NA	TGTGCCAGCAGCTCCTATTTCGGGGGTGCGTTATCCTACGAGCAGTACTTC	CASSSYFGGALSYEQYF
TRBV11-3	TRBJ2-7	14	TRBD1	NA	TGTGCCAGCAGCCTTCGACAGGGGGACTACGAGCAGTACTTC	CASSLRQGDYEQYF
TRBV2	TRBJ2-7	15	TRBD2	NA	TGTGCCAGCAGTGAAGGTCTAGCGGACTACTACGAGCAGTACTTC	CASSEGLADYYEQYF
TRBV18	TRBJ1-1	13	NA	NA	TGTGCCAGCTCCCTAAACAGAGACACTGAAGCTTTCTTT	CASSLNRDTEAFF
TRBV5-1	TRBJ2-5	14	TRBD2	NA	TGCGCCAGCACCCTGGGGGGGACCCAAGAGACCCAGTACTTC	CASTLGGTQETQYF
TRBV5-4	TRBJ2-7	15	NA	NA	TGTGCCACCTCGAAGGGGGGGACAGAGACTTACGAGCAGTACTTC	CATSKGGTETYEQYF
TRBV27	TRBJ1-3	19	NA	NA	TGTGCCAGCAGTTTATCGGGCTTCCACCGGGGCGCGTCTGGAAACACCATATATTTT	CASSLSGFHRGASGNTIYF
TRBV10-3	TRBJ2-2	18	NA	NA	TGTGCCATCAGTCCGAGACCTGCTAGCGCTGCGAACACCGGGGAGCTGTTTTTT	CAISPRPASAANTGELFF
TRBV12-5	TRBJ1-1	14	TRBD1	few	TGTGCTAGTGCCCGGACAGGGGTGAACACTGAAGCTTTCTTT	CASARTGVNTEAFF
TRBV6-1	TRBJ2-2	17	NA	few	TGTGCCAGCAGTGTCTTTGATTTGACAACGAACACCGGGGAGCTGTTTTTT	CASSVFDLTTNTGELFF
TRBV30	TRBJ2-7	13	TRBD2	many	TGTGCCCGGGGGGCTAGCGGGTCCTACGAGCAGTACTTC	CARGASGSYEQYF
TRBV9	TRBJ2-7	14	NA	NA	TGTGCCAGCAGCGCCGGAAACTACGCTAGGGAGCAGTACTTC	CASSAGNYAREQYF
TRBV27	TRBJ1-4	14	NA	few	TGTGCCAGCAGTTTATCACAAGGGATTGAGAAACTGTTTTTT	CASSLSQGIEKLFF
TRBV11-2	TRBJ1-3	14	NA	NA	TGTGCCAGCAGCGGGGCAGGGCTAGGAAACACCATATATTTT	CASSGAGLGNTIYF
TRBV30	TRBJ2-7	14	NA	few	TGTGCCTGGAGGAAGTCGGGGGAAGCGGGTGAGCAGTACTTC	CAWRKSGEAGEQYF
TRBV10-3	TRBJ1-1	14	TRBD1	few	TGTGCCATCGGACGGGACAGGGCGAACACTGAAGCTTTCTTT	CAIGRDRANTEAFF
TRBV7-2	TRBJ2-1	12	NA	NA	TGTGCCAGCAGACGGGACCAGAATGAGCAGTTCTTC	CASRRDQNEQFF
TRBV19	TRBJ1-6	13	NA	NA	TGTGCCAGTAGTGAGCCACAAGGATCACCCCTCCACTTT	CASSEPQGSPLHF
TRBV5-6	TRBJ1-1	15	NA	NA	TGTGCCAGCAGCTTGGGGGTCCTGGCGCCTAGTGAAGCTTTCTTT	CASSLGVLAPSEAFF
TRBV30	TRBJ2-3	14	NA	NA	TGTGCCTGGAGTGGTCAGCGGATCACAGATACGCAGTATTTT	CAWSGQRITDTQYF
TRBV6-1	TRBJ1-5	14	NA	NA	TGTGCCAGCAGTGTAGCGGTGGGATCCCAGCCCCAGCATTTT	CASSVAVGSQPQHF
TRBV6-6	TRBJ1-1	15	NA	NA	TGTGCCAGCAGTTACCCGAAGGGGGAGGCGAGTGAAGCTTTCTTT	CASSYPKGEASEAFF
TRBV18	TRBJ2-2	13	NA	NA	TGTGCCAGCTCACCGAGGCAGACCGGGGAGCTGTTTTTT	CASSPRQTGELFF
TRBV5-6	TRBJ2-2	16	TRBD2	NA	TGTGCCAGCAGCTTGGAAGGGAGGGCCCGGGCCGGGGAGCTGTTTTTT	CASSLEGRARAGELFF
TRBV28	TRBJ1-2	13	TRBD1	NA	TGTGCCAGCAGTCCTGACAGGGGTGTTGGCTACACCTTC	CASSPDRGVGYTF
TRBV6-5	TRBJ1-4	15	NA	few	TGTGCCAGCAGCCCTCAGGGTTGGTCTAATGAAAAACTGTTTTTT	CASSPQGWSNEKLFF
TRBV11-2	TRBJ2-5	14	NA	NA	TGTGCCAGCAGCGGCCCGGGACGCCAAGAGACCCAGTACTTC	CASSGPGRQETQYF
TRBV30	TRBJ2-7	13	NA	NA	TGTGCCTGGAGTGTACGGACAGCCTACGAGCAGTACTTC	CAWSVRTAYEQYF
TRBV11-3	TRBJ2-2	14	TRBD1	once	TGTGCCAGCACGCGGGACAGGGCTGGGGGGGAGCTGTTTTTT	CASTRDRAGGELFF
TRBV6-1	TRBJ1-4	15	NA	once	TGTGCCAGCAGTCTACTTCAAGTCGGTAATGAAAAACTGTTTTTT	CASSLLQVGNEKLFF
TRBV27	TRBJ2-6	13	NA	NA	TGTGCCAGCAGCCAGCAGGGGGCCAACGTCCTGACTTTC	CASSQQGANVLTF